Presented here are 25 T cell receptor beta chains from one specimen sequenced in a study of human T cells and chemical hapten exposure. TCRdb itself ran the RACE reads through MiXCR, one entry per CDR3 protein. The sample includes 100,000 or so distinct CDR3 sequences, 11% of them seen just once. The time point denotes: patch test 1, 2 weeks after DPC sensitization. The treatment was: therapeutic diphenylcyclopropenone sensitization with weekly scalp DPC. Source: whole blood, taken in connection with sensitization to the hapten diphenylcyclopropenone (DPC). These receptors all come from a woman aged 40 to 49 with alopecia areata. Some clones in this sample may be carry-over from other donors' samples.

The table lists this clonotype with many counts. The V call is TRBV7-2, the J call TRBJ1-1; D unclear. Germline CDR1 is SGHTA and CDR2 is FQGNSA. V lost 3 bases and J lost 2, with 7 bases in between. The CDR3 extends over 13 amino acids. In DNA, the CDR3 is TGTGCCAGCAGCTTTAGCCGAAACACTGAAGCTTTCTTT. Translation gives CASSFSRNTEAFF.

With respect to this clonotype: It may be a read error: a sequence one base away is much more abundant. V is TRBV2 and J is TRBJ1-2, with 10 bases matching TRBD1. The CDR3 contains 21 residues. The V gene end was trimmed by 0 bases and the J gene end by 4 bases; junction bases not matched to a gene: 20. CDR1 and CDR2 from the germline V gene are SNHLY and FYNNEI. In DNA form, the CDR3 reads TGTGCCAGCAGTGAAGCGCTTCGGGCGTCACCGGGACAGGGGTTCAGCTATGGCTACACCTTC. This translates into CASSEALRASPGQGFSYGYTF. Supplemented by reference TRBV2 and TRBJ1-2, the full variable domain reads EPEVTQTPSHQVTQMGQEVILRCVPISNHLYFYWYRQILGQKVEFLVSFYNNEISEKSEIFDDQFSVERPDGSNFTLKIRSTKLEDSAMYFCASSEALRASPGQGFSYGYTFGSGTRLTVV.

This clonotype was picked up many times. The V gene is TRBV12-3 or TRBV12-4, the J gene TRBJ2-4; D not resolved. V shed 6 bases and J shed 9 bases, with 18 bases lying between them. The CDR3 extends over 14 amino acids. This CDR3 reads CASSPDGRIGIQYF. The CDR3 coding sequence is TGTGCCAGCAGCCCTGACGGGCGGATCGGCATTCAGTACTTC.

In this sample, this clonotype turned up many times. The chain combines TRBV7-9 with TRBJ1-6, with D perhaps matching TRBD1 (5 bases). The V gene lost 5 bases and the J gene lost 7 bases, with 12 bases spanning the gap. CDR3 length: 14 residues. Germline-derived CDR1 and CDR2 are SEHNR and FQNEAQ (reference sequence). This CDR3 reads CASSREGQNSPLHF. CDR3 bases: TGTGCCAGCAGCCGCGAGGGGCAGAATTCACCCCTCCACTTT.

At least ten counts were recorded for this clonotype. This chain links TRBV7-3 with TRBJ1-1; 7 nucleotides align to TRBD1. V shed 5 bases and J 0 bases; nucleotides not matched to a gene: 9. Germline-derived CDR1 and CDR2 are SGHTA and FQGTGA. The CDR3 length is 16 residues. The CDR3 DNA is TGTGCCAGCAGCCCCCGACAGGGACAAATGAACACTGAAGCTTTCTTT. It specifies CASSPRQGQMNTEAFF.

This clonotype has just a few counts. This chain joins TRBV20-1 and TRBJ2-3, with 7 bases matching TRBD1. The CDR3 is 12 amino acids. V trimming: 6 bases; J trimming: 5 bases; junction bases outside the gene matches: 5. Germline CDR1 is DFQATT and CDR2 is SNEGSKA (reference sequence). The CDR3 coding sequence is TGCAGTGCCAGGGGGTCCAAAGATACGCAGTATTTT. It codes for CSARGSKDTQYF.

This clonotype has more than one count but fewer than ten. This chain joins TRBV7-2 and TRBJ2-4; a weak D match, TRBD2 (5 bases). Germline V CDR1 and CDR2: SGHTA, FQGNSA. The CDR3 totals 15 residues. Trimming took off 1 base at V and 3 bases at J, with 10 bases between the two ends. This CDR3 is CASSLGAGGKNIQYF. CDR3 sequence (DNA): TGTGCCAGCAGCTTAGGTGCGGGCGGCAAAAACATTCAGTACTTC.

This clonotype was picked up many times. V gene TRBV6-6 combines with J gene TRBJ1-5; D possibly corresponds to TRBD1 (6 bases). Germline CDR1 MNHNY, CDR2 SVGAGI (reference sequence). Trimming shortened V by 8 bases and J by 5 bases, and 16 bases separated the two germline ends. The CDR3 totals 14 residues. The chain's CDR3 is CASGGVGGDQPQHF. CDR3 bases: TGTGCCAGCGGAGGTGTCGGGGGCGATCAGCCCCAGCATTTT.

This clonotype showed up just a few times. This sequence joins TRBV18 and TRBJ2-1; 7 bases align to TRBD2. This CDR3 has 16 residues. Germline V gene lookup returns CDR1 KGHSH and CDR2 LQKENI. V trimming: 3 bases; J trimming: 6 bases; junction bases outside the gene matches: 11. CDR3 coding DNA: TGTGCCAGCTCACCGGGAGGGTCCCCTCCTCGCAATGAGCAGTTCTTC. It codes for CASSPGGSPPRNEQFF.

The sample holds many counts of this clonotype. This chain joins TRBV10-3 and TRBJ2-3; D possibly corresponds to TRBD2 (6 bases). The length of the CDR3 is 14 residues. Trimming removed 5 bases at V and 4 bases at J, with 13 bases between. Germline assignment: CDR1 ENHRY and CDR2 SYGVKD. The CDR3 bases are TGTGCCATCAGTATAAACGGCGGGGCAGATACGCAGTATTTT. Its translation: CAISINGGADTQYF.

This clonotype was seen many times. The chain links TRBV6-5 to TRBJ1-1; possibly TRBD1 for D (5 bases). V lost 0 bases and J 1 base, leaving 12 bases between the germline ends. Germline-derived CDR1 and CDR2 are MNHEY and SVGAGI. The CDR3 totals 16 residues. The CDR3 loop reads CASSYSTRGGNTEAFF. CDR3 sequence (DNA): TGTGCCAGCAGTTACTCGACGAGGGGCGGGAACACTGAAGCTTTCTTT.

The sample holds a few counts of this clonotype. The chain combines TRBV20-1 with TRBJ2-5; TRBD2 matches 14 bases. J gave up 0 bases and V 5 bases, and 11 bases lay outside the gene matches. Germline V gives CDR1 DFQATT, CDR2 SNEGSKA (reference sequence). The CDR3 spans 18 residues. This CDR3 is CSAPGLAGGPWYQETQYF. Written as DNA, the CDR3 is TGCAGTGCTCCCGGACTAGCGGGGGGTCCTTGGTACCAAGAGACCCAGTACTTC.

In its sample, this clonotype was seen a few times. The rearrangement links TRBV27 to TRBJ2-1, with TRBD2 identical over 8 bases. Per the germline V gene, CDR1 is MNHEY and CDR2 is SMNVEV (reference sequence). The CDR3 is 14 amino acids. V shed 4 bases and J 2 bases; nucleotides not matched to a gene: 1. The CDR3 protein is CASSSGGAYNEQFF. For the CDR3, the DNA is TGTGCCAGCAGTTCCGGGGGGGCCTACAATGAGCAGTTCTTC.

At least ten counts were recorded for this clonotype. The chain couples TRBV24-1 to TRBJ2-3; 11 bases are shared with TRBD2. The V and J ends lost 5 bases and 5 bases, in that order; junction bases with no gene match: 2. CDR3 length equals 14 residues. Germline CDR1 reads KGHDR; CDR2 reads SFDVKD. The CDR3 DNA follows: TGTGCCACCAGTGGGCTAGCGGGAGGAGATACGCAGTATTTT. Protein: CATSGLAGGDTQYF.

The gene calls are TRBV5-1 and TRBJ1-1; D possibly corresponds to TRBD1 (6 bases). Trimming took off 4 bases at V and 2 bases at J, with 12 bases between the two ends. The CDR3 totals 14 residues. Per the germline V gene, CDR1 is SGHRS and CDR2 is YFSETQ. The CDR3 region has the DNA TGCGCCAGCAGCCAGAGGACAGCCAACACTGAAGCTTTCTTT. Amino acids: CASSQRTANTEAFF.

In its sample, this clonotype was seen many times. V usage is TRBV20-1 and J usage is TRBJ1-5; D not certain. In germline, CDR1 is DFQATT, CDR2 SNEGSKA (reference sequence). The CDR3 totals 14 residues. Trimming pared 3 bases from V and 8 bases from J, leaving 17 bases between. CDR3 loop: CSASSVRVSEPQHF. CDR3 sequence (DNA): TGCAGTGCTAGCTCGGTGAGAGTCTCGGAGCCCCAGCATTTT.

In this sample, this clonotype turned up a few times. The chain combines TRBV23-1 with TRBJ1-1; no reliable D call. TRBV23-1 is recorded as an ORF, its role being uncertain. V lost 6 bases and J 2 bases, leaving 16 bases between the germline ends. This CDR3 region has 15 residues. The chain's CDR3 is CASRRNRSTNTEAFF. In DNA form, the CDR3 reads TGCGCCAGCAGGCGGAACAGAAGCACTAACACTGAAGCTTTCTTT.

This clonotype was detected many times. The chain combines TRBV6-2 or TRBV6-3 with TRBJ2-7; perhaps TRBD2 as D (5 bases). V lost 3 bases to trimming and J lost 6 bases, with 6 bases between them. CDR1 is MNHEY and CDR2 is SVGEGT in the germline V gene. This CDR3 spans 11 amino acids. This CDR3 reads CASSYAGEQYF. Here the CDR3 DNA reads TGTGCCAGCAGTTATGCGGGCGAGCAGTACTTC.

This clonotype came up a few times. The chain combines TRBV7-9 with TRBJ1-6, with D possibly being TRBD1 (5 bases). The CDR3 length is 13 residues. The ends were cut back, 1 base at V and 10 bases at J, with 8 bases in the middle. Per the germline V gene, CDR1 is SEHNR and CDR2 is FQNEAQ (reference sequence). Written as DNA, the CDR3 is TGTGCCAGCAGCTTAGGGGGGGACTCACCCCTCCACTTT. Its protein is CASSLGGDSPLHF.

The genes are TRBV21-1 and TRBJ1-4. TRBV21-1 is reported as a pseudogene. This CDR3 has 16 residues. CDR3 DNA sequence: TGTGCCAGCAGCAAATCCGGCCGACTCCCTCATGAAAAACTGTTTTTT. The encoded protein is CASSKSGRLPHEKLFF.

This clonotype was seen at least ten times. The chain is built from TRBV3-1 and TRBJ2-7; D unclear. Between the trimmed V and J ends, which lost 2 bases and 2 bases, there was a span of 13 bases. Germline CDR1 is LGHDT and CDR2 is YNNKEL (reference sequence). The CDR3 runs 15 residues. In nucleotides, the CDR3 is TGTGCCAGCAGCCAATCGCTACCCGAGACCTACGAGCAGTACTTC. It yields the protein CASSQSLPETYEQYF.

Many counts were recorded for this clonotype. This chain connects TRBV5-1 to TRBJ2-5, with 12 nucleotides matching TRBD2. This CDR3 is 17 amino acids long. Per germline, CDR1 SGHRS and CDR2 YFSETQ. The junction had 7 bases not matched to a gene; V was cut back by 1 base and J by 3 bases. The CDR3 coding sequence is TGCGCCAGCAGCTTGTTCGGACTAGCGGGAACTAAAGAGACCCAGTACTTC. It translates to CASSLFGLAGTKETQYF.

This clonotype was seen ten or more times. The rearrangement links TRBV12-2 to TRBJ2-7; TRBD1, the D gene given by the table, was not confirmed from the DNA. TRBV12-2 is deemed a pseudogene. CDR3 length: 15 residues. Here the CDR3 reads CASRPQGGTYYEQYF. CDR3 bases: TGTGCAAGTCGCCCGCAGGGGGGCACGTACTACGAGCAGTACTTC.

This clonotype showed up many times. The V gene is TRBV7-2, the J gene TRBJ1-5; a possible D gene is TRBD1 (6 bases). V was cut by 0 bases and J by 9 bases, with 15 bases left in between. The CDR3 is 15 residues long. Per the germline V gene, CDR1 is SGHTA and CDR2 is FQGNSA. CDR3 residues: CASSLAGAGAGPQHF. Here the CDR3 DNA reads TGTGCCAGCAGCTTAGCCGGGGCAGGGGCAGGGCCCCAGCATTTT.

The rearrangement links TRBV6-1 to TRBJ2-5; 8 positions match TRBD2. Germline V CDR1 and CDR2: MNHNS, SASEGT. The CDR3 length is 14 residues. V was pared by 5 bases and J by 3 bases, with 5 bases of the junction left unmatched. The DNA of the CDR3 is TGTGCCAGCAGTTATATAGCGGGAAAAGAGACCCAGTACTTC. This codes for CASSYIAGKETQYF.